The present entry profiles one T cell receptor beta chain with its context. This sample is part of a study of blood T cells in healthy people across ages. The CDR3 runs to 15 residues. Germline V gene sequence: CDR1 SEHNR, CDR2 FQNEAQ (reference sequence). Sample-barcoded 5' priming and a J-beta primer mix drove a second PCR of about 6 to 12 cycles. TCRdb reprocessed the 5' RACE reads via MiXCR and lists one record per CDR3 protein. The sample contains approximately 780,000 distinct CDR3 sequences, roughly 26% of which appear only once. These sequences were also reported in another study, on T cells of mothers and their children.

The source material was blood. This TCR was recovered from a boy aged 5-17 years in good health. V gene TRBV7-9 combines with J gene TRBJ2-5; D is tentatively TRBD1 or TRBD2 (6 bases each). The assigned J gene may be wrong: the sequence end matches TRBJ2-7 better. The CDR3 DNA is TGTGCCAGCAGCTTAGAGGGGGGTTTAATCTACGAGCAGTACTTC. Residues: CASSLEGGLIYEQYF.